This passage covers 19 T cell receptor beta chains from one sample sequenced in a study of tumor and adjacent non-tumor tissue in lung cancer. TCRbeta libraries were built with three rounds of nested PCR, modified from ARM-PCR. Each CDR3 protein gets one entry after TCRdb re-called the multiplex PCR reads with MiXCR. The data hold some 71,000 distinct CDR3 sequences, with roughly two thirds observed a single time. This sample's RNA came from whole unsorted tissue. Sequenced: lung tumor tissue. These receptors originate from a woman aged 40 to 50 with non-small cell lung cancer.

This clonotype appeared a single time. A junction end diverges from the germline sequence, so it may reflect a read error. The chain carries TRBV12-3 or TRBV12-4 and TRBJ1-2; the match to TRBD1 covers 8 bases. The CDR3 contains 14 residues. CDR3 sequence (DNA): TGTGCCAGCAGTCCAGGGGGCGCATGCTATGGTTACACCTTC. Protein: CASSPGGACYGYTF.

Points on this clonotype: A junction boundary mismatches the germline segment, possibly from a read error. The chain recombines TRBV6-6 with TRBJ1-2; 8 bases agree with TRBD1. The CDR3 extends over 16 amino acids. CDR1 MNHNY and CDR2 SVGAGI come from the germline V gene (reference sequence). CDR3 loop: CASSTGQERVNYDYTF. CDR3 sequence (DNA): TGTGCCAGCAGCACGGGACAGGAGAGAGTGAACTATGACTACACCTTC.

This chain links TRBV25-1 with TRBJ2-5; 8 positions match TRBD1. Per the germline V gene, CDR1 is MGHDK and CDR2 is SYGVNS. The CDR3 loop spans 14 amino acids. V shed 5 bases, J shed 5 bases, and the junction held 7 bases outside the gene matches. The CDR3 sequence is CASSLTGGRETQYF. In DNA form, the CDR3 reads TGTGCCAGCAGTTTAACAGGGGGAAGGGAGACCCAGTACTTC.

Worth noting for this clonotype: A read error may be the cause here, since a much bigger clone is one base away. Because it lacks the conserved phenylalanine or tryptophan at the end, this CDR3 is likely a read error. The CDR3 here is CAWSGTTNEQFI. The CDR3 nucleotides are TGTGCCTGGAGCGGGACTACGAATGAGCAGTTCATC. The J gene is TRBJ2-1, the V gene TRBV30; 7 nucleotides line up with TRBD2. The CDR3 runs to 12 residues. V was pared by 3 bases and J by 7 bases, with 3 bases of the junction left unmatched. CDR1 is GTSNPN and CDR2 is SVGIG in the germline V gene (reference sequence).

The chain joins TRBV7-9 to TRBJ2-1; TRBD1 or TRBD2 may be the D gene (6 bases each). The germline CDR1 and CDR2 sequences are SEHNR and FQNEAQ (reference sequence). This CDR3 spans 15 amino acids. V lost 7 bases and J lost 2, with 15 bases in between. This CDR3 reads CASNPMGGPYNEQFF. In DNA form, the CDR3 reads TGTGCCAGCAATCCCATGGGGGGCCCCTACAATGAGCAGTTCTTC. The full variable domain, completed using reference TRBV7-9 and TRBJ2-1, is DTGVSQNPRHKITKRGQNVTFRCDPISEHNRLYWYRQTLGQGPEFLTYFQNEAQLEKSRLLSDRFSAERPKGSFSTLEIQRTEQGDSAMYLCASNPMGGPYNEQFFGPGTRLTVL.

The sample holds many counts of this clonotype. The chain combines TRBV5-1 with TRBJ2-3, with D possibly TRBD2 on 6 matching bases. Germline V gives CDR1 SGHRS, CDR2 YFSETQ. Trimming took 4 bases from V and 0 from J, leaving 9 bases between them. The CDR3 sequence is 14 residues long. The CDR3 region has the DNA TGCGCCAGCAGCATCGGGACTAGCACAGATACGCAGTATTTT. As protein: CASSIGTSTDTQYF.

This clonotype was observed once. One end of the junction does not line up with germline, which may come from a read error. The chain carries TRBV20-1 and TRBJ1-6; the D gene is possibly TRBD1 (5 bases). Germline loops: CDR1 DFQATT, CDR2 SNEGSKA (reference sequence). The CDR3 length is 14 residues. The CDR3 here is CSVRVGRGNSPLHF. CDR3 nucleotides: TGCAGTGTTAGAGTGGGACGGGGTAATTCACCCCTCCACTTT.

This clonotype was seen a single time. A junction boundary mismatches the germline segment, possibly from a read error. This chain uses TRBV7-8 with TRBJ2-3, with TRBD1 matching over 9 bases. The CDR3 length is 15 residues. Germline-derived CDR1 and CDR2 are SGHVS and FQNEAQ. The CDR3: CANSLVGQGRVTQYF. The CDR3 nucleotides are TGTGCCAACAGCTTAGTGGGACAGGGAAGGGTTACGCAGTATTTT.

In its sample, this clonotype was seen once. A junction boundary mismatches the germline segment, possibly from a read error. The chain recombines TRBV12-3 or TRBV12-4 with TRBJ2-2; D possibly corresponds to TRBD2 (6 bases). The CDR3 has 15 residues. The CDR3 bases are TGTACCAGCACTTTCGATGGGACTGCCACCGGGGAGCTGTTTTTT. It codes for CTSTFDGTATGELFF.

This clonotype has just a few counts. The chain has TRBV6-1 and TRBJ2-7; 9 nucleotides align to TRBD2. From germline, CDR1 is MNHNS and CDR2 SASEGT. Losses at the gene ends were 9 bases for V and 2 bases for J; bases not matched to a gene: 11. The CDR3 covers 15 residues. Written as DNA, the CDR3 is TGTGCCAGTAGTCAAGAGCGGGGGGCACCCTACGAGCAGTACTTC. Translated, it gives CASSQERGAPYEQYF.

The gene calls are TRBV20-1 and TRBJ2-7; D is uncertain. Trimming removed 0 bases from V and 3 bases from J, with 15 bases in between. CDR1 is DFQATT and CDR2 is SNEGSKA in the germline V gene (reference sequence). This CDR3 spans 15 amino acids. As DNA, the CDR3 is TGCAGTGCTAGAGATCCTAGGGTGTTAAACTACGAGCAGTACTTC. Amino acids: CSARDPRVLNYEQYF.

For this clonotype: This may come from a read error, since a much larger clone is one base off. The rearrangement uses TRBV7-9 and TRBJ2-1; 8 nucleotides agree with TRBD2. The germline V gene encodes CDR1 SEHNR and CDR2 FQNEAQ (reference sequence). The CDR3 covers 17 residues. After removal of 3 bases from V and 8 bases from J, the junction contained 15 bases not matched to a gene. CDR3 nucleotide sequence: TGTGCCAGCAGCTTTAGGCCCATCGGGACTAGAGGGGATGAGCAGTTCTTC. This codes for CASSFRPIGTRGDEQFF.

A word on this clonotype: At one end the junction does not follow the germline gene, possibly because of a read error. V usage is TRBV6-5 and J usage is TRBJ1-5; D ambiguous. The CDR3 extends over 13 amino acids. Germline lookup yields CDR1 MNHEY and CDR2 SVGAGI. The DNA for the CDR3 is TGTGTCAGCCGTTCTTCCCCAGATCAGCCCCAGCATTTT. Translation gives CVSRSSPDQPQHF.

About this clonotype: This clone may be a read error of a much larger clone one base away. The chain carries TRBV5-1 and TRBJ2-1, with 9 bases aligning to TRBD2. The germline gives CDR1 SGHRS, CDR2 YFSETQ. There are 15 residues in the CDR3. CDR3 loop: CACSLASGGYNEQFF. DNA of the CDR3: TGCGCCTGCAGCTTGGCCAGCGGGGGGTACAATGAGCAGTTCTTC.

Written as DNA, the CDR3 is TGCAGCGCCTCGACTAGTGGCTTGGCTAATGGGCAGTACTTC. Protein product: CSASTSGLANGQYF. The V and J genes are TRBV29-1 and TRBJ2-7; D may be TRBD2 (6 bases). The germline V gene encodes CDR1 SQVTM and CDR2 ANQGSEA. Trimming took off 7 bases at V and 9 bases at J, with 25 bases between the two ends. This CDR3 has 14 residues.

About this clonotype itself: A read error may explain this, as a much larger clone is one base away. V and J are TRBV5-1 and TRBJ1-4; D is uncertain. The germline CDR1 and CDR2 sequences are SGHRS and YFSETQ. CDR3 size: 18 residues. CDR3 coding DNA: TGCGCCAGCACCTTGGAAGGAAGAAGGCCCCCAGCCGGGGAAAAACTGTTTTTT. Translation gives CASTLEGRRPPAGEKLFF.

The chain employs TRBV5-4 and TRBJ2-3; 7 nucleotides match TRBD2. V lost 1 base to trimming and J lost 2 bases; unmatched junction nucleotides: 10. This CDR3 is built from 17 residues. Germline V gene sequence: CDR1 SGHNT, CDR2 YYREEE (reference sequence). The CDR3 nucleotides are TGTGCCAGCAGCTTGTCTCTTGGCGGGAGTGACACAGATACGCAGTATTTT. Translation: CASSLSLGGSDTDTQYF.

Comment on this clonotype: The CDR3 does not close with the conserved phenylalanine or tryptophan, likely indicating a read error. The chain employs TRBV11-1 and TRBJ2-7; 7 bases map to TRBD1. There are 14 residues in the CDR3. Germline loops: CDR1 SGHAT, CDR2 FQDESV (reference sequence). CDR3 nucleotides: TGTGTCAGCAGCTTAGAGACAGGGACCTACGGGCAGTACCTC. It translates to CVSSLETGTYGQYL.

This rearrangement joins TRBV12-3 or TRBV12-4 to TRBJ2-1; TRBD2 aligns across 7 bases. This CDR3 has 15 residues. Unmatched junction bases numbered 10, after V lost 7 bases and J lost 4 bases. CDR3 coding DNA: TGTGCCAGCAATTCCAGCGGGGCCCCTTACAATGAGCAGTTCTTC. The encoded protein is CASNSSGAPYNEQFF.